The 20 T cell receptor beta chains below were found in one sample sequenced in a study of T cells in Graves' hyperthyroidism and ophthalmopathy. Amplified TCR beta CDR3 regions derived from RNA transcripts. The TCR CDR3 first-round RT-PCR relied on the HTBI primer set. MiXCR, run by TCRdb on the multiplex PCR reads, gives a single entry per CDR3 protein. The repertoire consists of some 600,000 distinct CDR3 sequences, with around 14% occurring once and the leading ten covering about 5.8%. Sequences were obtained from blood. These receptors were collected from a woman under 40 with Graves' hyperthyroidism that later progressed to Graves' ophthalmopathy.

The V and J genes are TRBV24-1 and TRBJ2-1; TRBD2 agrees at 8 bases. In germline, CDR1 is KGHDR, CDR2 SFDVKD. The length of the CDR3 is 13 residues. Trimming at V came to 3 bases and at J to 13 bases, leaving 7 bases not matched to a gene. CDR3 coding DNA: TGTGCCACCAGTGATGGTCCGGGACTAGTTCAGTTCTTC. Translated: CATSDGPGLVQFF.

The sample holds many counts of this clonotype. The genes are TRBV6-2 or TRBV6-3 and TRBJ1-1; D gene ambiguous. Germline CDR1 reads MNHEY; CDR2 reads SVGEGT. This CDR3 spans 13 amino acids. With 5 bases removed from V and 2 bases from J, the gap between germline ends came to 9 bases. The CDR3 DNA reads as TGTGCCAGCAGTATCGGGGATAACACTGAAGCTTTCTTT. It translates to CASSIGDNTEAFF.

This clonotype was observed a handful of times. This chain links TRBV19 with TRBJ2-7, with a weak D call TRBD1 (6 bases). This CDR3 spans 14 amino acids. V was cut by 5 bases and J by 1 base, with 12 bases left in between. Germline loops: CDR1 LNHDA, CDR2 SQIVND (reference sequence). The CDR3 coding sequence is TGTGCCAGTAGTCCGTTCAGGGGTTCCTACGAGCAGTACTTC. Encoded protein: CASSPFRGSYEQYF.

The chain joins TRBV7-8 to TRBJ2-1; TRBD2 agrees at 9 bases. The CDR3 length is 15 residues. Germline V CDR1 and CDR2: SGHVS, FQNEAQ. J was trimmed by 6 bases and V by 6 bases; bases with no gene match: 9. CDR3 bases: TGTGCCAGCAGTTTCCCTAGCGGGACGGGCAATGAGCAGTTCTTC. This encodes CASSFPSGTGNEQFF.

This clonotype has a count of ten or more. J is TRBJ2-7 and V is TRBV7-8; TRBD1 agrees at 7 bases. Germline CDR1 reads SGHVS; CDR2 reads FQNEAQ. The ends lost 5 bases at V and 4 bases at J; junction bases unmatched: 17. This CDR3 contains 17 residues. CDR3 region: CASSVGSVTGQPYEQYF. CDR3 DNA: TGTGCCAGCAGCGTAGGATCTGTGACAGGGCAACCATACGAGCAGTACTTC.

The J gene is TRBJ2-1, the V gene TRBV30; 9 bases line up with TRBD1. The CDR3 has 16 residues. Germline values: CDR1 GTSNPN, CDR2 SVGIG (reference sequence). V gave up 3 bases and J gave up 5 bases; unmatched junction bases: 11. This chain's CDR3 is CAWREWDRAPNNEQFF. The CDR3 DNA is TGTGCCTGGAGGGAGTGGGACAGGGCCCCGAACAATGAGCAGTTCTTC. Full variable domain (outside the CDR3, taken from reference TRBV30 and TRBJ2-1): SQTIHQWPATLVQPVGSPLSLECTVEGTSNPNLYWYRQAAGRGLQLLFYSVGIGQISSEVPQNLSASRPQDRQFILSSKKLLLSDSGFYLCAWREWDRAPNNEQFFGPGTRLTVL.

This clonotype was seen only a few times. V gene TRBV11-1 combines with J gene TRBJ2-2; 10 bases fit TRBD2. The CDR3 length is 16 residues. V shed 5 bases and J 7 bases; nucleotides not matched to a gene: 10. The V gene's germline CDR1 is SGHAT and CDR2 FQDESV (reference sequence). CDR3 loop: CASSHGLAAPNGELFF. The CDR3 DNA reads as TGTGCCAGCAGCCACGGACTAGCGGCCCCCAACGGGGAGCTGTTTTTT.

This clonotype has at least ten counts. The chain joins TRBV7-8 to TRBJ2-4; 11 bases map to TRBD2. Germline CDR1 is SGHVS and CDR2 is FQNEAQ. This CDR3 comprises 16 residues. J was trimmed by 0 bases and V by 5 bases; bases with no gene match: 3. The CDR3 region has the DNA TGTGCCAGCAGCCCTGGACTAGCGGGAGCCAAAAACATTCAGTACTTC. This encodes CASSPGLAGAKNIQYF.

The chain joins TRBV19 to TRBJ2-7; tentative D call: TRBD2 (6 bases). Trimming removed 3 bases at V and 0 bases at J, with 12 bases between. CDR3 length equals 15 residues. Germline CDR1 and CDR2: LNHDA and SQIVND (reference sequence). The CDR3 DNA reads TGTGCCAGTAGTATCAAGGGACTCCACTCCTACGAGCAGTACTTC. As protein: CASSIKGLHSYEQYF.

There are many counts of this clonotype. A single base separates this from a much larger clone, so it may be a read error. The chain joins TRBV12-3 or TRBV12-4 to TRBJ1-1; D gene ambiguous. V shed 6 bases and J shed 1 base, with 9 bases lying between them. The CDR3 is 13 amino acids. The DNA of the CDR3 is TGTGCCAGCAGGTCGGACGGGAACACTGAAGCTTTCTTT. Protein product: CASRSDGNTEAFF.

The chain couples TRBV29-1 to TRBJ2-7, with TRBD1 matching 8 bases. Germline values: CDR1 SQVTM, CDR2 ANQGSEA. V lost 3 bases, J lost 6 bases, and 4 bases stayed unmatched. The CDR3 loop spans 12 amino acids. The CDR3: CSVDPTGVEQYF. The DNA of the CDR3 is TGCAGCGTTGACCCGACAGGGGTCGAGCAGTACTTC.

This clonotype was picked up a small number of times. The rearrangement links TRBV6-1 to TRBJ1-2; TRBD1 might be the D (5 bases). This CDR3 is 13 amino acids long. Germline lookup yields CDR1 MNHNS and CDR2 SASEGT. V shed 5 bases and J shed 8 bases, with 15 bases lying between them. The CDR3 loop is CASSRAGYGGYTF. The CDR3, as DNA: TGTGCCAGCAGTAGAGCAGGGTATGGGGGCTACACCTTC.

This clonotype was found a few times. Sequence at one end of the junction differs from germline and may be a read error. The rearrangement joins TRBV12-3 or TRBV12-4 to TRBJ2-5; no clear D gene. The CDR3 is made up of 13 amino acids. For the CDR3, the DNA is TGTGCCAGCAGTTCTGGTGGCCAAGGGACCCAGTACTTC. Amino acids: CASSSGGQGTQYF.

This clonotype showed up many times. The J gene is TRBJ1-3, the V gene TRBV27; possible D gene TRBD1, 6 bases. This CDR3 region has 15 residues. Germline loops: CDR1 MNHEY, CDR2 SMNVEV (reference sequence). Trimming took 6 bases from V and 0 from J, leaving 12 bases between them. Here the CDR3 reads CASRVTGSSGNTIYF. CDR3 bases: TGTGCCAGCAGGGTAACAGGGAGCTCTGGAAACACCATATATTTT.

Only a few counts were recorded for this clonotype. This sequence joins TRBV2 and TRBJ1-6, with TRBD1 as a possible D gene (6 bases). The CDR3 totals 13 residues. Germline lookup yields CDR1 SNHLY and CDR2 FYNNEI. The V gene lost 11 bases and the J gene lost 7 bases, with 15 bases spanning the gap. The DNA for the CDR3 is TGTGCCGGGGGAACCGGACAGAATTCACCCCTCCACTTT. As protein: CAGGTGQNSPLHF.

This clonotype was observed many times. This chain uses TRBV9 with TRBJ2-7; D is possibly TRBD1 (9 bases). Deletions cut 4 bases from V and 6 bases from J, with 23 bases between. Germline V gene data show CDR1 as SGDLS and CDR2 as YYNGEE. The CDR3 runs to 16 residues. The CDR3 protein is CASSQHGGDRVFEQYF. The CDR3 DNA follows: TGTGCCAGCAGCCAGCACGGGGGGGACAGGGTCTTCGAGCAGTACTTC.

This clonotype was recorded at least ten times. In DNA form, the CDR3 reads TGTGCCAGCAGCTTATTTTCGCGGGCGGTCTCGAGCTCTGGAAACACCATATATTTT. It yields the protein CASSLFSRAVSSSGNTIYF. The chain uses TRBV11-2 and TRBJ1-3; D gene ambiguous. Germline-derived CDR1 and CDR2 are SGHAT and FQNNGV. V lost 2 bases and J 0 bases, leaving 20 bases between the germline ends. The CDR3 spans 19 residues.

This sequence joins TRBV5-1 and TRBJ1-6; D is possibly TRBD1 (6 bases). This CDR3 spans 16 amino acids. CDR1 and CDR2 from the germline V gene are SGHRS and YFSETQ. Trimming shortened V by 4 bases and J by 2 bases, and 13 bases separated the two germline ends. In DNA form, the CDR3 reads TGCGCCAGCAGCAAGAAGGGGGTTACCTATAATTCACCCCTCCACTTT. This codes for CASSKKGVTYNSPLHF.

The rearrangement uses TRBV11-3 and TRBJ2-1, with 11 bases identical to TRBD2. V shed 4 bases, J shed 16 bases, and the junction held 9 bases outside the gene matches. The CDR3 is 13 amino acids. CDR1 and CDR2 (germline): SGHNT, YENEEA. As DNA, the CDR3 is TGTGCCAGCAGCTCCATTAGCGGGAGGGCCGGTTTCTTC. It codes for CASSSISGRAGFF.

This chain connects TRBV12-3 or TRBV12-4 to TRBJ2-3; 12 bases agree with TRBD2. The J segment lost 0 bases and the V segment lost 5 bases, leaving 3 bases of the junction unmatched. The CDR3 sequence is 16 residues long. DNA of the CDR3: TGTGCCAGCAGTCGGACTAGCGGGGCTAGCACAGATACGCAGTATTTT. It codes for CASSRTSGASTDTQYF.